This TCR beta chain emerged from a study of blood T cells in healthy people across ages. A second roughly 6 to 12 cycle PCR used barcoded and J-beta primers. TCRdb independently ran MiXCR on the 5' RACE reads; one entry per CDR3 protein. The sample contains roughly 2 million distinct CDR3 sequences, about 49% of which appear only once. The CDR3 consists of 15 residues. The V gene lost 4 bases and the J gene lost 8 bases, with 23 bases spanning the gap. Germline V gives CDR1 DFQATT, CDR2 SNEGSKA (reference sequence). The receptor was derived from a woman aged 40 to 55 in good health. The chain employs TRBV20-1 and TRBJ1-2; possibly TRBD1 for D (6 bases). The material sequenced was blood. Here the CDR3 DNA reads TGCAGTGCTAAAGCGGCGGGGGGCGCCGGCGTAGGCTACACCTTC. Its protein is CSAKAAGGAGVGYTF.